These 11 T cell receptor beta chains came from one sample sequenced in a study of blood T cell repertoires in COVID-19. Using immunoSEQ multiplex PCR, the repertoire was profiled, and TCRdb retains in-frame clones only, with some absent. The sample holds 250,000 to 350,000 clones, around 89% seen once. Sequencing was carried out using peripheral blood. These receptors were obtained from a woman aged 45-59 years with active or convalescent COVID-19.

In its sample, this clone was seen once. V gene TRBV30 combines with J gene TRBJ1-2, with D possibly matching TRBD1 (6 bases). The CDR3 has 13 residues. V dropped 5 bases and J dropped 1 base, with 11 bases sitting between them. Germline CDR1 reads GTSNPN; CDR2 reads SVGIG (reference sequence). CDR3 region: CAWAPDSNYGYTF. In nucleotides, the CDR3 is TGTGCCTGGGCCCCGGACAGTAACTATGGCTACACCTTC.

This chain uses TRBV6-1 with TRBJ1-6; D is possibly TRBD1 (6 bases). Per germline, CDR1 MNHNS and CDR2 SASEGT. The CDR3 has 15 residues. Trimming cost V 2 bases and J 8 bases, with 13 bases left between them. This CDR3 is CASSEYGQSYSPLHF. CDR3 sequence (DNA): TGTGCCAGCAGTGAATATGGACAGAGCTATTCACCCCTCCACTTT.

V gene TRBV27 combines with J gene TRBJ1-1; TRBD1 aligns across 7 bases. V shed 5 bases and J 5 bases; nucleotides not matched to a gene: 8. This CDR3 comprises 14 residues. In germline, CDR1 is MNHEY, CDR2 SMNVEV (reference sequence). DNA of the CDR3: TGTGCCAGCAGTCGAGGGGGCGCTGGTACTGAAGCTTTCTTT. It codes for CASSRGGAGTEAFF.

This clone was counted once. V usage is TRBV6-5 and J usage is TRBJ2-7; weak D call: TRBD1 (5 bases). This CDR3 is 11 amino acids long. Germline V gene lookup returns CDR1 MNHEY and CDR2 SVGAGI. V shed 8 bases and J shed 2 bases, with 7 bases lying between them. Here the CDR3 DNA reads TGTGCCAGCTCGACAGCCTACGAGCAGTACTTC. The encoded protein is CASSTAYEQYF.

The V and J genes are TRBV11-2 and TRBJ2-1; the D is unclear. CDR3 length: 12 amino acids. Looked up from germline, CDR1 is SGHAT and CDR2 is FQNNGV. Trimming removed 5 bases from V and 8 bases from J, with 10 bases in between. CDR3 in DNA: TGTGCCAGCAGCACCGGCGGCGATGAGCAGTTCTTC. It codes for CASSTGGDEQFF.

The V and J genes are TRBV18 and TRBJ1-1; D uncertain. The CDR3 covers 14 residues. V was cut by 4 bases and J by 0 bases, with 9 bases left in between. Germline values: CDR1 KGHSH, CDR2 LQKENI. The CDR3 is CASSRESMNTEAFF. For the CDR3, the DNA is TGTGCCAGCTCACGAGAAAGTATGAACACTGAAGCTTTCTTT.

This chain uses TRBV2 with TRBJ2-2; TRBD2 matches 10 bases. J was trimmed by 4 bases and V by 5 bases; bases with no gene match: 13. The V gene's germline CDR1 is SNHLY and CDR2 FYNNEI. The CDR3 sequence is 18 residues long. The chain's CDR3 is CASSSTLTSGMSTGELFF. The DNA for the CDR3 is TGTGCCAGCAGTTCTACCCTTACTAGCGGGATGAGCACCGGGGAGCTGTTTTTT.

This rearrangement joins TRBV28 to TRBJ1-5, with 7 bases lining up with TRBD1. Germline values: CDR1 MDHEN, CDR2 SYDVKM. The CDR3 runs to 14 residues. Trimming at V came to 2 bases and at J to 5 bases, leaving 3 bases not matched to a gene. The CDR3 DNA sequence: TGTGCCAGCAGTTTAAGACAGGGTCATCAGCCCCAGCATTTT. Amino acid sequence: CASSLRQGHQPQHF.

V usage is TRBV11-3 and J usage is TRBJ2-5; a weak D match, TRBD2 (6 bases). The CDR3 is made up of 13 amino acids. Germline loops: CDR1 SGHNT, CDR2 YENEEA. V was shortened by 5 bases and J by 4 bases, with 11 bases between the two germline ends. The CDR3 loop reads CASSRTSLETQYF. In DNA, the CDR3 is TGTGCCAGCAGCAGAACTAGCCTAGAGACCCAGTACTTC.

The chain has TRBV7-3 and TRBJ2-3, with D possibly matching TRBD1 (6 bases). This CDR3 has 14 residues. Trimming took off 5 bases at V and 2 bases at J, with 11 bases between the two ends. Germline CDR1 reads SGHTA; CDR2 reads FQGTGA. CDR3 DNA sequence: TGTGCCAGCAGCCCTACAGGGCCCACAGATACGCAGTATTTT. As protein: CASSPTGPTDTQYF.

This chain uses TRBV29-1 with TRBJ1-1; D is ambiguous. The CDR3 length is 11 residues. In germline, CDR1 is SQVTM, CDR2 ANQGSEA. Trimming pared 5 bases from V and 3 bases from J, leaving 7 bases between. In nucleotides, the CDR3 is TGCAGCGTTCTTGACTACACTGAAGCTTTCTTT. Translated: CSVLDYTEAFF.